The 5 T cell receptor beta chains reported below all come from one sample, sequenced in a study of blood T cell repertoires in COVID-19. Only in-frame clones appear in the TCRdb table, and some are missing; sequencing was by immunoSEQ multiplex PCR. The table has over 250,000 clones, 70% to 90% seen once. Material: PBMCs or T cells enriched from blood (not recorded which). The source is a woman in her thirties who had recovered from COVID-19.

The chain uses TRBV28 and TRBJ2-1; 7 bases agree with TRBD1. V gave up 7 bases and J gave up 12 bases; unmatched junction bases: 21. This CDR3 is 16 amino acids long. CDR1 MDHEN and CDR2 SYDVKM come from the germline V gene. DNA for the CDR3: TGTGCCAGCACCCCGAGGGGGACAGTTACTCACAAGGGGCAGTTCTTC. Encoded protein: CASTPRGTVTHKGQFF.

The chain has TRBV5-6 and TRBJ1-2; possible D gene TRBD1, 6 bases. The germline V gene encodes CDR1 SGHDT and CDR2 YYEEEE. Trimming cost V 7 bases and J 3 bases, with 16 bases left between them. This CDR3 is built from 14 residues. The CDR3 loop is CASLELGADYGYTF. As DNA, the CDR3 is TGTGCCAGCTTAGAGCTGGGGGCAGACTATGGCTACACCTTC.

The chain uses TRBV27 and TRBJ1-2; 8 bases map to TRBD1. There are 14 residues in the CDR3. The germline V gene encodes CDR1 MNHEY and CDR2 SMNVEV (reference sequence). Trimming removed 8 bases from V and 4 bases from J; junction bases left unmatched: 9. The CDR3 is CASGHGTGGYGYTF. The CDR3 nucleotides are TGTGCCAGCGGGCACGGAACAGGGGGCTATGGCTACACCTTC.

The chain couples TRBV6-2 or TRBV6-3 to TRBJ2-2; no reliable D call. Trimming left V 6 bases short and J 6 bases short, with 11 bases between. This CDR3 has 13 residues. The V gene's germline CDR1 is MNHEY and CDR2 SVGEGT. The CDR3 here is CASSPRSPGELFF. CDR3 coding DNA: TGTGCCAGCAGCCCCCGGTCTCCCGGGGAGCTGTTTTTT.

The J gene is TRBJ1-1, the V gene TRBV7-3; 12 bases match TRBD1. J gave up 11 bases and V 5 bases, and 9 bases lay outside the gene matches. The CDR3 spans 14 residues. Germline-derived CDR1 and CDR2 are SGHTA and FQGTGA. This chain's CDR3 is CASSVSGTGGTAFF. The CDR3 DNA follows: TGTGCCAGCAGCGTAAGTGGGACAGGGGGCACTGCTTTCTTT.